The entry that follows covers one T cell receptor (beta chain) sequence. The CDR3 is 16 residues long. V trimming: 3 bases; J trimming: 0 bases; junction bases outside the gene matches: 2. Germline CDR1 is MGHRA and CDR2 is YSYEKL. The data are from a study of blood T cell repertoires in COVID-19. For the study at large: Acute-phase and convalescent COVID-19 samples originated in the United States, Italy and Spain.

Source study methods: Researchers report that nucleated cell counts were estimated from reference gene primer amplification. Profiled with immunoSEQ multiplex PCR; TCRdb holds only in-frame clones, not every one. Clone size and V and J calls were adopted from that table, with D and trimming inferred from the DNA. The sample has approximately 76,000 clones, 91% seen once. This clonotype originated in a human donor in a cohort sampled during active COVID-19. What was sequenced was peripheral blood. The chain combines TRBV4-1 with TRBJ1-3; 10 nucleotides line up with TRBD1. The DNA of the CDR3 is TGCGCCAGCAGCCAGACAGGGGGCAACTCTGGAAACACCATATATTTT. Translation gives CASSQTGGNSGNTIYF.